The clone carrying this T cell receptor (beta chain) was recorded at least ten times. The source of the sample is a study of Graves' ophthalmopathy and Graves' hyperthyroidism. Germline V CDR1 and CDR2: SQVTM, ANQGSEA. The CDR3 runs 12 residues. V lost 7 bases and J lost 0, with 7 bases in between. RNA served as the template for amplifying TCR beta CDR3 regions. The first round was an RT-PCR with HTBI primers, and the second round was a multiplex PCR. TCRdb independently ran MiXCR on the multiplex PCR reads; one entry per CDR3 protein. The profile covers approximately 700,000 distinct CDR3 sequences, with 35% to 50% appearing a single time and 35% to 55% taken by the ten largest.

This sequence was found in an adult man with Graves' ophthalmopathy. The sequencing sample was made of peripheral blood. The chain joins TRBV29-1 to TRBJ1-3; D ambiguous. Here the CDR3 reads CSGRFSGNTIYF. For the CDR3, the DNA is TGCAGCGGACGGTTCTCTGGAAACACCATATATTTT.